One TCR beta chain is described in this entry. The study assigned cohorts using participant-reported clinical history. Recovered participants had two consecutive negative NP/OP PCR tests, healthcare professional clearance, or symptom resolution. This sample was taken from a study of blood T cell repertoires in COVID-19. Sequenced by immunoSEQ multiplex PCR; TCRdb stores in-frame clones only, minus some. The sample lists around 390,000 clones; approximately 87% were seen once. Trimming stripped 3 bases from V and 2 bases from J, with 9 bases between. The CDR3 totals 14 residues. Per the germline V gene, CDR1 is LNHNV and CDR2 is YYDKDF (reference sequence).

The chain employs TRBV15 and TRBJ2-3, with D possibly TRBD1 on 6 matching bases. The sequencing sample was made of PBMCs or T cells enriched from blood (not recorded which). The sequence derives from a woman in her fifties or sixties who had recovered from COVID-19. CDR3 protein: CATSSGQITDTQYF. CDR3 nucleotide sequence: TGTGCCACCAGCAGTGGACAGATCACAGATACGCAGTATTTT.